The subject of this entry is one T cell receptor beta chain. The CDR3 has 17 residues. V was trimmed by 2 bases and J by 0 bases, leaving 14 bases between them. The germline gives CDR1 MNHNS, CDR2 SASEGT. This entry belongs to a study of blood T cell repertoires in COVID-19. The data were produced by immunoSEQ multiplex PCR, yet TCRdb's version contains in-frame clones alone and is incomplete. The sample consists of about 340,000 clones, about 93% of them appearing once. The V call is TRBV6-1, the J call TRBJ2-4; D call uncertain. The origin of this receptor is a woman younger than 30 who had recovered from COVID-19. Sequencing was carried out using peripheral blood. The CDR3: CASSESSYTEAKNIQYF. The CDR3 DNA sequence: TGTGCCAGCAGTGAATCGTCTTATACAGAAGCCAAAAACATTCAGTACTTC.